Listed below are T cell receptor beta chains from one sample, sequenced in a study of beta chain features in type 1 diabetes. The repertoire was sequenced with immunoSEQ multiplex PCR; TCRdb's copy has only in-frame clones and lacks some. The sample lists over 500,000 clones, about a sixth occurring once. Input material: naive CD4+ T cells from blood. The receptors originated from a man aged 18-30 years in good health. Both conserved end residues are part of each CDR3. The order of the fields is D gene, V gene, CDR3 length, clone size, J gene, CDR3 protein, CDR3 DNA. A D gene is named only where the DNA matches it firmly. Clone size is not always given. Where it is, it says once, few, many or a class for expanded clones.

-	TRBV5-1	15	few	TRBJ2-5	CASSPSLRAQETQYF	TGCGCCAGCTCCCCTTCTTTGCGGGCCCAAGAGACCCAGTACTTC
-	TRBV10-3	12	-	TRBJ2-1	CAARTVEVEQFF	TGTGCCGCCAGGACTGTTGAGGTTGAGCAGTTCTTC
-	TRBV19	14	few	TRBJ1-5	CASMRGPPHQPQHF	TGTGCCAGTATGCGGGGCCCCCCCCACCAGCCCCAGCATTTT
-	TRBV1	16	-	TRBJ2-1	CTSYMYRDWVYNEQFF	TGCACCAGCTATATGTACCGGGACTGGGTCTACAATGAGCAGTTCTTC
-	TRBV6-5	16	-	TRBJ2-7	CASSSRRGRLTYEQYF	TGTGCCAGCAGTTCTAGGAGGGGGCGTTTAACCTACGAGCAGTACTTC
-	TRBV7-3	15	-	TRBJ1-6	CASSPEGGRSSPLHF	TGTGCCAGCAGCCCGGAGGGGGGGCGGAGTTCACCCCTCCACTTT
-	TRBV14	14	-	TRBJ1-3	CASSQLGIGNTIYF	TGTGCCAGCAGCCAACTGGGAATTGGAAACACCATATATTTT
-	TRBV27	15	-	TRBJ1-5	CASSLWSQSHQPQHF	TGTGCCAGCAGTTTATGGTCCCAGTCCCATCAGCCCCAGCATTTT
-	TRBV11-2	14	few	TRBJ2-7	CASSLEGPHNEQYF	TGTGCCAGCAGCTTAGAAGGCCCGCATAACGAGCAGTACTTC
-	TRBV18	15	-	TRBJ2-1	CASSPLISSYNEQFF	TGTGCCAGCTCTCCCCTTATTTCCTCCTACAATGAGCAGTTCTTC
TRBD1	TRBV6-5	14	once	TRBJ1-1	CASSSRTGDTEAFF	TGTGCCAGCAGTTCGAGGACAGGGGACACTGAAGCTTTCTTT
-	TRBV18	15	few	TRBJ1-6	CASSPEGLVNSPLHF	TGTGCCAGCTCACCAGAAGGGCTGGTTAATTCACCCCTCCACTTT
-	TRBV7-3	12	-	TRBJ2-1	CASSLMGNEQFF	TGTGCCAGCAGCTTAATGGGCAATGAGCAGTTCTTC
TRBD2	TRBV9	14	-	TRBJ2-5	CASSGTSGFQTQYF	TGTGCCAGCAGCGGGACTAGCGGGTTCCAGACCCAGTACTTC
TRBD1	TRBV29-1	13	-	TRBJ2-4	CSGRQGAKNIQYF	TGCAGCGGGCGACAGGGTGCCAAAAACATTCAGTACTTC
-	TRBV5-1	12	-	TRBJ1-1	CASSPTVTEAFF	TGCGCCAGCAGCCCGACCGTCACTGAAGCTTTCTTT
-	TRBV10-3	11	-	TRBJ2-7	CAISGRDEQYF	TGTGCCATCAGTGGACGGGACGAGCAGTACTTC
TRBD2	TRBV19	14	-	TRBJ2-1	CASIQGLAEAEQFF	TGTGCCAGTATCCAGGGACTAGCGGAGGCCGAGCAGTTCTTC
-	TRBV18	14	-	TRBJ1-1	CASSPPKGFTEAFF	TGTGCCAGCTCACCACCTAAGGGTTTCACTGAAGCTTTCTTT
TRBD1	TRBV7-2	14	few	TRBJ2-5	CASSRDRGIETQYF	TGTGCCAGCAGCAGGGACAGGGGGATCGAGACCCAGTACTTC
-	TRBV4-1	16	-	TRBJ2-7	CASSQVSRDSSYEQYF	TGCGCCAGCAGCCAAGTTTCTAGAGATAGCTCCTACGAGCAGTACTTC
-	TRBV19	13	-	TRBJ2-3	CARKTTGTDTQYF	TGTGCCAGAAAGACCACAGGCACAGATACGCAGTATTTT
-	TRBV4-3	17	-	TRBJ1-5	CASSQDRGPYSNQPQHF	TGCGCCAGCAGCCAAGACAGGGGCCCGTATAGCAATCAGCCCCAGCATTTT
-	TRBV5-4	14	-	TRBJ2-2	CASSFDRYTGELFF	TGTGCCAGCAGCTTCGACCGATACACCGGGGAGCTGTTTTTT
TRBD1	TRBV29-1	13	-	TRBJ2-7	CSGTGTGAYEQYF	TGCAGCGGAACCGGGACAGGGGCCTACGAGCAGTACTTC
-	TRBV11-2	13	few	TRBJ2-5	CASSSGPQETQYF	TGTGCCAGCAGCTCGGGACCTCAAGAGACCCAGTACTTC
-	TRBV10-3	14	few	TRBJ2-7	CAISESVLSYEQYF	TGTGCCATCAGTGAGTCTGTCCTTAGTTACGAGCAGTACTTC
TRBD1	TRBV27	15	-	TRBJ1-2	CASTNSGQGRHGYTF	TGTGCCAGCACGAATAGTGGACAGGGGCGACATGGCTACACCTTC
TRBD1	TRBV5-1	17	few	TRBJ2-3	CASSLAGQGSSTDTQYF	TGCGCCAGCAGCTTGGCCGGACAGGGGTCTAGCACAGATACGCAGTATTTT
-	TRBV6-1	16	-	TRBJ1-5	CASSEVSQGHNQPQHF	TGTGCCAGCAGTGAAGTATCACAGGGCCACAATCAGCCCCAGCATTTT
-	TRBV7-9	14	-	TRBJ2-7	CASSHDTWAYEQYF	TGTGCCAGCAGCCATGACACCTGGGCTTACGAGCAGTACTTC
TRBD1	TRBV4-3	16	-	TRBJ2-5	CASSQGGTGGMKTQYF	TGCGCCAGCAGCCAAGGGGGGACAGGGGGCATGAAGACCCAGTACTTC
-	TRBV4-3	13	few	TRBJ2-1	CASSQESGNEQFF	TGCGCCAGCAGCCAAGAGAGTGGCAATGAGCAGTTCTTC
-	TRBV28	12	-	TRBJ2-7	CASSLTGYEQYF	TGTGCCAGCAGTTTAACTGGGTACGAGCAGTACTTC
TRBD2	TRBV28	15	few	TRBJ2-3	CASSSPRGGRDTQYF	TGTGCCAGCAGTTCCCCCCGGGGGGGCCGCGATACGCAGTATTTT
TRBD1	TRBV5-1	15	-	TRBJ2-7	CASSFSGTGIYEQYF	TGCGCCAGCAGCTTTTCCGGGACAGGAATCTACGAGCAGTACTTC
TRBD1	TRBV5-6	14	few	TRBJ1-2	CASSATGRVYGYTF	TGTGCCAGCAGCGCGACAGGGCGGGTCTATGGCTACACCTTC
TRBD2	TRBV5-1	19	few	TRBJ2-3	CASSLAWVSGIESTDTQYF	TGCGCCAGCAGCTTGGCATGGGTTAGCGGGATTGAAAGCACAGATACGCAGTATTTT
TRBD1	TRBV6-6	16	-	TRBJ2-1	CASSYVPGQGNNEQFF	TGTGCCAGCAGCTATGTCCCGGGACAGGGGAACAATGAGCAGTTCTTC
TRBD1	TRBV7-6	18	-	TRBJ2-7	CASSSPNLRQGDSYEQYF	TGTGCCAGCAGCTCCCCGAACCTTAGACAGGGGGATAGTTACGAGCAGTACTTC
TRBD1	TRBV27	15	-	TRBJ1-6	CASSLEVRGRTPLHF	TGTGCCAGCAGTTTAGAGGTCAGGGGGCGAACACCCCTCCACTTT
TRBD1	TRBV28	15	few	TRBJ1-1	CASTFRTGGNTEAFF	TGTGCCAGCACCTTTCGTACAGGGGGTAACACTGAAGCTTTCTTT
TRBD2	TRBV7-8	13	-	TRBJ2-5	CASSTTSKETQYF	TGTGCCAGCAGCACGACTAGCAAAGAGACCCAGTACTTC
-	TRBV10-3	13	few	TRBJ2-2	CAISESRAGELFF	TGTGCCATCAGTGAGTCGCGAGCCGGGGAGCTGTTTTTT
-	TRBV11-1	15	few	TRBJ1-1	CASSLVTQGTTEAFF	TGTGCCAGCAGCTTAGTAACCCAGGGGACCACTGAAGCTTTCTTT
-	TRBV15	16	-	TRBJ1-2	CATSREVGAPYYGYTF	TGTGCCACCAGCAGAGAGGTCGGGGCCCCCTACTATGGCTACACCTTC
-	TRBV19	15	few	TRBJ1-2	CASSIFQKTNYGYTF	TGTGCCAGTAGTATATTTCAGAAAACTAACTATGGCTACACCTTC
TRBD1	TRBV7-7	14	-	TRBJ2-2	CASSLDRGTGELFF	TGTGCTAGCAGCTTAGACAGGGGCACCGGGGAGCTGTTTTTT
-	TRBV5-6	13	-	TRBJ2-7	CASSQKNRDEQYF	TGTGCCAGCAGCCAAAAAAACAGGGACGAGCAGTACTTC